One and the same sample provided the 5 T cell receptor beta chains below, sequenced in a study of blood T cell repertoires in COVID-19. TCRdb's copy holds only in-frame clones and misses some; the assay was immunoSEQ multiplex PCR. The repertoire has 150,000 or so clones, roughly 85% of them found once; the top ten carry around 18%. Specimen: PBMCs or T cells enriched from blood (not recorded which). The receptors originated from a man aged 55 to 70 who had recovered from COVID-19.

CDR3 in DNA: TGTGCCAGCAGTTCCCCGGGGTCCCTTAACTATGGCTACACCTTC. It translates to CASSSPGSLNYGYTF. The chain carries TRBV6-5 and TRBJ1-2, with D uncertain. With 4 bases removed from V and 1 base from J, the gap between germline ends came to 13 bases. The CDR3 spans 15 residues. The germline CDR1 and CDR2 sequences are MNHEY and SVGAGI.

The CDR3 loop reads CASSLRLFKGQRTYEQYF. The CDR3 bases are TGTGCCAGCAGCTTAAGGCTCTTTAAGGGACAGCGAACCTACGAGCAGTACTTC. The V call is TRBV11-2, the J call TRBJ2-7, with 7 nucleotides matching TRBD1. Germline CDR1 is SGHAT and CDR2 is FQNNGV. The junction had 15 bases not matched to a gene; V was cut back by 2 bases and J by 2 bases. The CDR3 runs 18 residues. The variable domain in full, completed from reference TRBV11-2 and TRBJ2-7, reads EAGVAQSPRYKIIEKRQSVAFWCNPISGHATLYWYQQILGQGPKLLIQFQNNGVVDDSQLPKDRFSAERLKGVDSTLKIQPAKLEDSAVYLCASSLRLFKGQRTYEQYFGPGTRLTVT.

This rearrangement joins TRBV6-4 to TRBJ2-1, with 9 positions matching TRBD1. The germline V gene encodes CDR1 MRHNA and CDR2 SNTAGT. The CDR3 covers 15 residues. V gave up 1 base and J gave up 7 bases; unmatched junction bases: 5. The CDR3 sequence is CASSDWDRDRNEQFF. The CDR3 DNA reads TGTGCCAGCAGTGACTGGGACAGGGATCGGAATGAGCAGTTCTTC.

The CDR3 DNA reads as TGTGCCAGCAGGACACAGGGGAATGACACTGAAGCTTTCTTT. It codes for CASRTQGNDTEAFF. This chain joins TRBV6-4 and TRBJ1-1; 7 bases agree with TRBD1. Germline V lookup: CDR1 MRHNA, CDR2 SNTAGT. The junction had 7 bases not matched to a gene; V was cut back by 6 bases and J by 3 bases. The CDR3 spans 14 residues.

The chain links TRBV29-1 to TRBJ2-1; possible D gene TRBD2, 6 bases. V lost 5 bases and J lost 0, with 23 bases in between. The CDR3 has 18 residues. Per germline, CDR1 SQVTM and CDR2 ANQGSEA. The CDR3 is CSVLAPGLASSSYNEQFF. The DNA for the CDR3 is TGCAGCGTTCTTGCCCCGGGACTCGCATCGAGCTCCTACAATGAGCAGTTCTTC.